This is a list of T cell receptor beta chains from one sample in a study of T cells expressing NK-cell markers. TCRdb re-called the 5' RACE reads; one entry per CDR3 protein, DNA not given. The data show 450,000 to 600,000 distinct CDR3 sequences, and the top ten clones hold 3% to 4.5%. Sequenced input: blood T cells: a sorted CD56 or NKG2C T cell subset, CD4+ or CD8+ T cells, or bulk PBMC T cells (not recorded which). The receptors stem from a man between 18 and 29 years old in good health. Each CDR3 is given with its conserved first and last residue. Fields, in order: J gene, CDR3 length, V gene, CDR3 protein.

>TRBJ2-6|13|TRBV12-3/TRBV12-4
CAAQVVGANVLTF
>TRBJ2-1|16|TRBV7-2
CASSLVAGGALNEQFF
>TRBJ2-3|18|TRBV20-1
CSARSPGGVASGTDTQYF
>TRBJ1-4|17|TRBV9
CASSVGLGGTTNEKLFF
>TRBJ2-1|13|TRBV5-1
CASSLMYGLEQFF
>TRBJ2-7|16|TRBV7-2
CASSLRARRETYEQYF
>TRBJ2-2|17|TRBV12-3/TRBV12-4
CASSPEAGQGNTGELFF
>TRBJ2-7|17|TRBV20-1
CSARGQGVRIHSYEQYF
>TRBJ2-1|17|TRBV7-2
CASSLGSTGPYYNEQFF
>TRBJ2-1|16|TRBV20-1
CSASTFSGRAPNEQFF
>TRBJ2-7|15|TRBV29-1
CSVGGNPGYLYEQYF
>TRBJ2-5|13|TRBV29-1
CSVSPGRLETQYF
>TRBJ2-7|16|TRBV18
CASSPPMGQGRNEQYF
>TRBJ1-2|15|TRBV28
CASTTSGQGGYGYTF
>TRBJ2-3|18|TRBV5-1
CASSLDRDKFFFSDTQYF
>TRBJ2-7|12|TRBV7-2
CASSHGLGEQYF
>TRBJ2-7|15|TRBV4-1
CASSHASRGRDEQYF
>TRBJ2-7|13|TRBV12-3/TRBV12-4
CASSSLAAYEQYF
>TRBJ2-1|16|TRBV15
CATSSPRDRFYNEQFF
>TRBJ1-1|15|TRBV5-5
CASSPGVTANTEAFF
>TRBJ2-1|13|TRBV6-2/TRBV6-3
CASSYRGVWEQFF
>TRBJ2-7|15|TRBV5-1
CASSFTGRESGEQYF
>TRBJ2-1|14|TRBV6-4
CASRPSGPYNEQFF
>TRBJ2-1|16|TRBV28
CASSLGRVNSYNEQFF
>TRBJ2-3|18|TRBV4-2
CASSQVDGARAETDTQYF
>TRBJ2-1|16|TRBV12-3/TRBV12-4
CASSFRGHDRYNEQFF
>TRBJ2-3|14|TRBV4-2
CASSQGSSRDTQYF
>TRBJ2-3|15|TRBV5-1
CASSGGQTSTDTQYF
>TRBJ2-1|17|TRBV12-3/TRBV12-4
CASSPRGLGRVGNEQFF
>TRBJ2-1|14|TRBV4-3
CASSQEDVASEQFF
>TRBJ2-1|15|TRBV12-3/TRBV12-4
CASRIASGRQGEQFF
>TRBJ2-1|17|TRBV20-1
CSARTTGTSGSSNEQFF
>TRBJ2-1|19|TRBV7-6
CASSLQGTSGSGTYNEQFF
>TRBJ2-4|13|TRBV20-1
CSAQTSSKNIQYF
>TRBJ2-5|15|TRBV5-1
CASSTGQGDSGTQYF
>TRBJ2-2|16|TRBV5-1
CASSLRPGTGAGELFF
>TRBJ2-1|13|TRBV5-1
CASSPVVVRWEFF
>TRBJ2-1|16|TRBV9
CASSPRNLARDNEQFF
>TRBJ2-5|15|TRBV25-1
CASSEAGGLQETQYF
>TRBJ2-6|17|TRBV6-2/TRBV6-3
CASSRTRVMAGANVLTF
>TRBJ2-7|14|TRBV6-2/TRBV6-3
CASSYGTRSYEQYF
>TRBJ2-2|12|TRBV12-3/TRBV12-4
CAIGRGSGELFF
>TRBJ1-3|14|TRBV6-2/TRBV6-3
CASSSPKPGNTIYF
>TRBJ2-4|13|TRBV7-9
CASSLAGSPIQYF
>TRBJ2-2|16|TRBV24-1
CATRPGGVGNTGELFF
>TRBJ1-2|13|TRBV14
CASRPGTAYGYTF
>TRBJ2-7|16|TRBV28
CASSPLRQGRGYEQYF
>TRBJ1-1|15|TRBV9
CASSVDPRPYTEAFF
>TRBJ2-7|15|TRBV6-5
CASSYSVGGLSEQYF
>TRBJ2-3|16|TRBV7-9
CASRLGDTRPTDTQYF
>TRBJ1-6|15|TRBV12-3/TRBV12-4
CASSSRSSYNSPLHF
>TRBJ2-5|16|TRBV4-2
CASSRVTRNGAETQYF
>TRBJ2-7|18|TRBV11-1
CASSLITRETTAPYEQYF
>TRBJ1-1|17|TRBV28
CASSLFYRDTENTEAFF
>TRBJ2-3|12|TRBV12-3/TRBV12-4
CASSLEGGRGYF